This entry is about one T cell receptor (beta chain). Its antigen is unknown. V was trimmed by 0 bases and J by 5 bases, leaving 14 bases between them. The CDR3 is made up of 15 amino acids. Germline values: CDR1 SGHRS, CDR2 YFSETQ. The data were obtained in a study of T-cell memory formation after mild COVID-19. Study-level information: The two donors had largely donor-specific TCR clusters. Overall study results and limits: In pre-infection memory, a portion of responding clones appeared, which suggested that cross-reactive memory joined. Contracting clones from day 15 to 85 showed balanced CD4/CD8; later expanders favored CD4+.

In TCRdb, the 5' RACE reads were re-called with MiXCR into one record per CDR3 protein. The sample includes around 200,000 distinct CDR3 sequences, around 25% seen only once; the top ten take about 10%. V usage is TRBV5-1 and J usage is TRBJ1-1; a weak D match, TRBD1 (6 bases). The specimen sequenced was PBMCs or a T cell subset sorted from them (not recorded which). The sequence derives from an adult woman who had mild COVID-19 (a few samples of this study predate the infection). Cell type and time point are not known. This CDR3 reads CASSLGTVLRTEAFF. The CDR3 DNA reads as TGCGCCAGCAGCTTGGGGACAGTCCTGAGGACTGAAGCTTTCTTT.